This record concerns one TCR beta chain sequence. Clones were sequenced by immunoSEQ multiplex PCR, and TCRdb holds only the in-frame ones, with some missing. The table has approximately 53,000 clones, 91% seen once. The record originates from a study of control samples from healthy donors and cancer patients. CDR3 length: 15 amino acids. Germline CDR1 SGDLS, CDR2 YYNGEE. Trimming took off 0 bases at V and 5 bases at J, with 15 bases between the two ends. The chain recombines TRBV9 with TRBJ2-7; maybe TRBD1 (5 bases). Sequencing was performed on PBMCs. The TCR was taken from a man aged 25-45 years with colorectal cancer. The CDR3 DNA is TGTGCCAGCAGCGTAGGGGGATCCAGGGCAGACGAGCAGTACTTC. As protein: CASSVGGSRADEQYF.